This is a list of T cell receptor beta chains from one sample in a study of graft-versus-host responses after intestinal transplantation. What these receptors recognize is not known. Assay used: immunoSEQ multiplex PCR; TCRdb lists only in-frame clones, some missing. The profile shows about 88,000 clones, 85% to 95% of them singletons. The specimen comprised unstimulated CD4+ T cells sorted from spleen or lymph node cells, sampled before transplant. The receptors derive from a human donor who was the organ donor for an intestinal transplant. The CDR3 runs from the conserved cysteine through the conserved F or W. The D gene is left open where the match is weak. Some rows mark clone size as missing; the rest say once, few, many or name a class of expanded clone.

TRBV2	NA	TRBJ1-2	14	TRBD1	CASSEDRGDYGYTF	TGTGCCAGCAGTGAGGACAGGGGCGACTATGGCTACACCTTC
TRBV2	once	TRBJ1-3	14	NA	CASSEARPGNTIYF	TGTGCCAGCAGTGAAGCAAGGCCGGGAAACACCATATATTTT
TRBV5-4	once	TRBJ2-3	14	NA	CASSLATLTDTQYF	TGTGCCAGCAGCTTGGCGACTCTTACAGATACGCAGTATTTT
TRBV11-3	once	TRBJ1-6	16	NA	CASSSSSGVVWSPLHF	TGTGCCAGCAGCTCCTCATCTGGGGTGGTATGGTCACCCCTCCACTTT
TRBV11-2	once	TRBJ1-6	19	TRBD1	CASSLEDPGGQGANSPLHF	TGTGCCAGCAGCTTAGAAGACCCCGGAGGACAGGGGGCGAATTCACCCCTCCACTTT
TRBV25-1	NA	TRBJ2-5	14	TRBD2	CASSDPMGGETQYF	TGTGCCAGCAGTGATCCCATGGGGGGGGAGACCCAGTACTTC
TRBV7-8	NA	TRBJ1-4	12	NA	CASSQIAGKLFF	TGTGCCAGCAGCCAAATAGCGGGAAAACTGTTTTTT
TRBV20-1	NA	TRBJ2-1	11	TRBD1	CSTDRGNEQFF	TGCTCAACGGACAGGGGGAATGAGCAGTTCTTC
TRBV5-6	NA	TRBJ1-1	19	NA	CASSLGSFFTGHLNTEAFF	TGTGCCAGCAGCTTGGGTTCTTTTTTTACGGGACACCTGAACACTGAAGCTTTCTTT
TRBV6-4	NA	TRBJ1-1	13	NA	CASSRQLNTEAFF	TGTGCCAGCAGCCGACAGCTCAACACTGAAGCTTTCTTT
TRBV19	NA	TRBJ2-4	16	TRBD2	CASSISAGGIKYIQYF	TGTGCCAGTAGTATATCCGCGGGGGGTATTAAGTACATTCAGTACTTC
TRBV10-2	NA	TRBJ1-2	12	NA	CASSDRGIGYTF	TGCGCCAGCAGTGACCGTGGGATTGGCTACACCTTC
TRBV5-1	NA	TRBJ2-5	16	NA	CASSSQGETVRETQYF	TGCGCCAGCAGCTCACAGGGAGAGACGGTCCGAGAGACCCAGTACTTC
TRBV7-9	NA	TRBJ2-7	17	NA	CASSSYGSGSWVYEQYF	TGTGCCAGCAGCTCCTACGGATCGGGGAGTTGGGTCTACGAGCAGTACTTC
TRBV5-1	once	TRBJ2-7	16	TRBD1	CASRRDRGLPSYEQYF	TGCGCCAGCAGACGAGACAGGGGGCTGCCTTCCTACGAGCAGTACTTC
TRBV7-2	NA	TRBJ2-7	15	TRBD1	CASSLARQGVYEQYF	TGTGCCAGCAGCTTAGCCCGACAGGGGGTCTACGAGCAGTACTTC
TRBV11-2	NA	TRBJ1-4	18	TRBD1	CASSSDRGWNVTNEKLFF	TGTGCCAGCAGCTCGGACAGGGGGTGGAACGTAACTAATGAAAAACTGTTTTTT
TRBV6-6	NA	TRBJ2-1	15	TRBD2	CASTPGLAVYNEQFF	TGTGCCAGCACCCCGGGACTAGCGGTCTACAATGAGCAGTTCTTC
TRBV7-6	once	TRBJ2-1	16	NA	CASSLEGHGAYNEQFF	TGTGCCAGCAGCTTAGAAGGACACGGAGCATACAATGAGCAGTTCTTC
TRBV5-4	NA	TRBJ2-2	15	TRBD1	CASSAGQGRTGELFF	TGTGCCAGCAGCGCCGGACAGGGGCGAACCGGGGAGCTGTTTTTT
TRBV25-1	NA	TRBJ1-6	15	NA	CASSESILPSSPLHF	TGTGCCAGCAGTGAATCCATCCTACCCTCCTCACCCCTCCACTTT
TRBV7-3	NA	TRBJ2-3	12	NA	CASSNPGDTQYF	TGTGCCAGCAGCAACCCGGGAGATACGCAGTATTTT
TRBV19	NA	TRBJ2-6	16	NA	CATQGRRLTGANVLTF	TGTGCCACCCAAGGACGTCGACTAACTGGGGCCAACGTCCTGACTTTC
TRBV9	NA	TRBJ2-5	13	NA	CASNVAGGETQYF	TGTGCCAGCAATGTGGCAGGGGGGGAGACCCAGTACTTC
TRBV19	NA	TRBJ2-7	13	NA	CASSTLQGWEQYF	TGTGCCAGTAGTACTCTACAGGGTTGGGAGCAGTACTTC
TRBV27	NA	TRBJ2-5	14	NA	CASSLSIQAGTQYF	TGTGCCAGCAGTTTATCGATCCAAGCAGGGACCCAGTACTTC
TRBV30	NA	TRBJ1-5	12	NA	CAWSVHGLAQHF	TGTGCCTGGAGTGTACATGGGTTGGCCCAGCATTTT
TRBV2	NA	TRBJ2-5	13	NA	CASSGRAAETQYF	TGTGCCAGCAGTGGTCGGGCAGCAGAGACCCAGTACTTC
TRBV2	NA	TRBJ2-5	14	TRBD1	CASSTGTGVETQYF	TGTGCCAGCAGTACCGGGACAGGGGTAGAGACCCAGTACTTC
TRBV28	NA	TRBJ1-5	15	NA	CASSPEGPGNQPQHF	TGTGCCAGCAGTCCCGAAGGACCGGGGAATCAGCCCCAGCATTTT
TRBV4-1	NA	TRBJ1-6	16	NA	CASSPGWGQGNSPLHF	TGCGCCAGCAGCCCAGGATGGGGGCAGGGAAATTCACCCCTCCACTTT
TRBV6-5	NA	TRBJ2-7	15	NA	CASSPAGSRIREQYF	TGTGCCAGCAGCCCGGCGGGCTCTCGGATCAGGGAGCAGTACTTC
TRBV21-1	NA	TRBJ1-5	18	NA	CASSRPRDGRPGSGPQHF	TGTGCCAGCAGCCGTCCCCGAGACGGCAGGCCGGGTAGTGGGCCCCAGCATTTT
TRBV5-1	NA	TRBJ2-5	17	TRBD2	CASSLTSGGAGQETQYF	TGCGCCAGCAGCTTGACTAGCGGGGGGGCAGGCCAAGAGACCCAGTACTTC
TRBV6-1	NA	TRBJ1-2	19	NA	CASSEARRGSRRVNYGYTF	TGTGCCAGCAGTGAAGCCAGGAGAGGCTCAAGGCGGGTCAACTATGGCTACACCTTC
TRBV5-8	NA	TRBJ2-7	11	NA	CASSWNYEQYF	TGTGCCAGCAGTTGGAACTACGAGCAGTACTTC
TRBV27	once	TRBJ1-5	15	TRBD1	CASSIQWDRGMPQHF	TGTGCCAGCAGTATACAGTGGGACAGGGGAATGCCCCAGCATTTT
TRBV5-1	NA	TRBJ1-4	17	NA	CASSPGPLREPNEKLFF	TGCGCCAGCAGCCCGGGCCCCCTCAGGGAACCTAATGAAAAACTGTTTTTT
TRBV27	NA	TRBJ1-1	13	NA	CASSWSGGTEAFF	TGTGCCAGCAGTTGGTCCGGGGGCACTGAAGCTTTCTTT
TRBV6-1	NA	TRBJ2-2	15	NA	CASSEVRAGTGELFF	TGTGCCAGCAGTGAAGTCCGGGCAGGAACCGGGGAGCTGTTTTTT
TRBV19	NA	TRBJ2-4	17	TRBD2	CASSIVGGEGTKNIQYF	TGTGCCAGTAGTATTGTGGGGGGGGAGGGAACCAAAAACATTCAGTACTTC
TRBV7-8	NA	TRBJ2-1	15	TRBD2	CASSLGGTNHPEQFF	TGTGCCAGCAGCTTAGGGGGGACTAATCACCCTGAGCAGTTCTTC
TRBV19	once	TRBJ2-2	15	NA	CASSIQASNTGELFF	TGTGCCAGTAGTATACAGGCCTCGAACACCGGGGAGCTGTTTTTT
TRBV5-1	NA	TRBJ1-4	13	NA	CASSEATNEKLFF	TGCGCCAGCAGCGAGGCAACTAATGAAAAACTGTTTTTT
TRBV6-5	NA	TRBJ2-2	14	TRBD1	CASSTRAGGGELFF	TGTGCCAGCAGTACCCGAGCAGGGGGCGGGGAGCTGTTTTTT
TRBV29-1	NA	TRBJ2-7	15	TRBD1	CSVVGDRGFTYEQYF	TGCAGCGTTGTGGGGGACAGGGGGTTCACATACGAGCAGTACTTC
TRBV19	NA	TRBJ2-3	13	NA	CASSILGADTQYF	TGTGCCAGTAGTATTTTGGGGGCAGATACGCAGTATTTT
TRBV18	NA	TRBJ2-1	15	TRBD2	CASSGLSGGPNEQFF	TGTGCCAGCTCAGGTCTATCGGGGGGGCCCAATGAGCAGTTCTTC